This record concerns one TCR beta chain sequence. The table lists this clonotype with many counts. Its antigen remains unidentified. One base away there is no much larger clone; base qualities are not given. The sample originates from a study of neurological immune-mediated disorders (dated by TCRdb to the late 2010s). A note on the overall study: Of the roughly 34 multiple sclerosis patients, some 30 had relapsing-remitting MS and 3 had secondary progressive MS. The cohort was made up of 65 to 75 subjects, consisting of 15 or so HAM/TSP patients, around 35 multiple sclerosis patients and around 20 healthy controls. Peripheral blood TCR-beta repertoires from HTLV-I-associated myelopathy (HAM/TSP) patients, multiple sclerosis patients and healthy controls were compared by UMI-based sequencing. Alongside PBMC samples, the set of more than 85 TCR-beta libraries contained longitudinal samples, technical triplicates, and paired CD4+ and CD8+ T-cell subsets that had been sorted. What the authors observed across the whole study: The MS cluster showed no association with clinical or MRI features, and the authors stated that larger cohorts are needed. Expanded clones from different subjects shared no identical CDR3 amino acid sequences, which suggests that TCR-beta repertoires were private in all groups. In phylogenetic analysis, the repertoires of 18 of 34 MS patients grouped into a cluster of related CDR3 sequences, which suggests a possible signature at the repertoire level. TCR clonal expansion was greatest in HAM/TSP patients and smallest in MS patients, who ranked below even healthy controls.

Its CDR3 holds 15 amino acids, cysteine through phenylalanine. CDR3 DNA is the only sequence kept; it has 45 bases, read in frame from the first base. Via the germline V gene (reference sequence), CDR1 is DFQATT and CDR2 SNEGSKA. Trimming accounts for 1 base at V and 5 bases at J, while the number of junction bases matched to no gene is 8. cDNA synthesis used template-switch 5'RACE with a primer carrying a 10-nucleotide random unique molecular identifier tagging each TCR transcript. Over 190 million TCR-beta sequences, covering 15-18 subjects, were produced in each sequencing run. Total RNA was extracted with the RNeasy kit. The KAPA Real-time Library Amplification kit was used to amplify TCR-beta VDJ regions with primers for the TCR constant region and the 5'RACE anchor. A first PCR added sample indexes and Illumina adaptors, after which a second PCR increased the library yield. After purification with Ampure beads, the TCR product of roughly 650 bp was size-selected on a 2% E-gel SizeSelection system. Library quality was checked on a Bioanalyzer, concentration was measured with Qubit, and libraries were quantified with the Kapa Library Quantification kit before pooling. An Illumina HiSeq 2500 was used to sequence the libraries paired-end at 2 x 150 bp. To increase sequence diversity, roughly 24-31% phiX was spiked into each library pool. On the authors' methods: The UMI-based MiGEC pipeline processed quality-filtered reads and removed over 85% of raw TCR sequences during error correction. VDJ genes were aligned to IMGT germline references, and clonotypes were defined by unique CDR3 amino acid sequence plus V-J genes. Clonal expansion, Shannon diversity, and CDR3 relatedness (CalcPairwiseDistances, ClusterSamples) were evaluated with VDJtools, and phylogenetic trees were built with CLCbio workbench. Clones with at least 8 unique UMIs were defined as expanded, with this threshold being based on coefficient-of-variation modelling across technical triplicates. Clones were called with MiXCR by TCRdb after fastp trimmed the public reads at Q25, and only in-frame beta chains were retained. A single entry per CDR3 protein holds the most common genes and DNA from its merged rows. V and J calls and clone size were set by TCRdb, not the authors. The sample table holds tens of thousands of distinct CDR3 sequences, of which about 2% were seen once. Of the sample, approximately 2.1% falls within the top ten clones.

For unsorted PBMC libraries, 2 million PBMCs were used after storage in RNAlater at -80 degrees C until RNA extraction. The multiple sclerosis patients were enrolled in a US clinical protocol that used magnetic resonance imaging to evaluate disease progression. Peripheral blood was subjected to Ficoll-Hypaque density gradient centrifugation to isolate PBMCs, which were then cryopreserved in liquid nitrogen. This chain joins TRBV20-1 to TRBJ2-3; TRBD2 lines up with 8 middle nucleotides. The TCR originated in a middle-aged woman with multiple sclerosis. The sequencing input was PBMCs. The sequence in DNA is TGCAGTGCTAGAGGTGTCGGGGGGGCGGTAGATACGCAGTATTTT. It encodes CSARGVGGAVDTQYF.